The clone carrying this T cell receptor (beta chain) was seen at least ten times. It is likely a read error, because the conserved phenylalanine at the end of the CDR3 is missing. No DNA is shown, since the ends of the CDR3 on it are uncertain; the CDR3 is the one TCRdb lists. The CDR3 spans 12 amino acids, including both terminal residues. This entry is derived from a study of tumor-infiltrating lymphocytes in oesophageal squamous cell carcinoma. One entry per CDR3 protein results from TCRdb running MiXCR on the PCR reads. The sample holds some 10,000 distinct CDR3 sequences, around 53% seen once. The origin of this receptor is a male donor with esophageal squamous cell carcinoma. Sequencing was performed on esophageal tumor tissue. The chain is built from TRBV12-3 or TRBV12-4 and TRBJ1-3. The CDR3 sequence is CASSSPGGLAGL.